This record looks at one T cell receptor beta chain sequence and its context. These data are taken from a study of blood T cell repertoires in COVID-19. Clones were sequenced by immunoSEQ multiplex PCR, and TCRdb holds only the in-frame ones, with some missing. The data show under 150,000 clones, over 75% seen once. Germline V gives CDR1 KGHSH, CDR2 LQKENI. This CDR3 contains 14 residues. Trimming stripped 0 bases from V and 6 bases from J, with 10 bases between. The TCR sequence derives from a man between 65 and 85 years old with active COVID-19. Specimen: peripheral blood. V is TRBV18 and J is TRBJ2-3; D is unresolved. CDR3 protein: CASSPPGTSDTQYF. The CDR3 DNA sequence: TGTGCCAGCTCACCACCGGGCACCTCGGATACGCAGTATTTT.